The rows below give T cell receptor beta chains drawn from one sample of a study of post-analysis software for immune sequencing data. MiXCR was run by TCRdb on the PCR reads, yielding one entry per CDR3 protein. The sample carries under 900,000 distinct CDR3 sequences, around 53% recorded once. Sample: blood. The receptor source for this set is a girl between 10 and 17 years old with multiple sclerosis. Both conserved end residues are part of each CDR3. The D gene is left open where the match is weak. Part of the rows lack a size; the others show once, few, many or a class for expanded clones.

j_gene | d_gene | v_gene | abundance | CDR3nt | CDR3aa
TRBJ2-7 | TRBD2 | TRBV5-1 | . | TGCGCCAGCAGCCAACAACGGCGACTAGCATACGCCGAGCAGTACTTC | CASSQQRRLAYAEQYF
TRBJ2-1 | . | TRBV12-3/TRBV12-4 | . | TGTGCCAGCAGTTTCCCATCCTCTAGCGCCGAAGTGTACAATGAGCAGTTCTTC | CASSFPSSSAEVYNEQFF
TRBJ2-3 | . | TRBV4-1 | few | TGCGCCAGCAGCCACTTGGGGGGACCTGTAACCCAGTATTTT | CASSHLGGPVTQYF
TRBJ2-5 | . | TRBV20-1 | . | TGCAGTGCTAGAAGAGGAGGAAGCCAAGAGACCCAGTACTTC | CSARRGGSQETQYF
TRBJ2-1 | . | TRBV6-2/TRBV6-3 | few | TGTGCCAGCAGTTACCTTCAAGGCCGAGGGTCCAATGAGCAGTTCTTC | CASSYLQGRGSNEQFF
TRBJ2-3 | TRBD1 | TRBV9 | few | TGTGCCAGCAGCGCGGGACAGGCCTGGGATACGCAGTATTTT | CASSAGQAWDTQYF
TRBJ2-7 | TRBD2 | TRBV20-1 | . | TGCAGTGCCCCGGGACTAGCGGTCTACGAGCAGTACTTC | CSAPGLAVYEQYF
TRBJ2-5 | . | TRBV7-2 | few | TGTGCCAGCAGCTTTGTGGAGACCCAGTACTTC | CASSFVETQYF
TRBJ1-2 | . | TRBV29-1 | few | TGCAGCGTCTACGACAGGCCTAACTATGGCTACACCTTC | CSVYDRPNYGYTF
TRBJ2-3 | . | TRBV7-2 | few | TGTGCCAGCAGCCCTGTATCAGATACACAGTATTTT | CASSPVSDTQYF
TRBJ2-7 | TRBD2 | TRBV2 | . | TGTGCCTCCGGGGGGAGCGCAGACTACGAGCAGTACTTC | CASGGSADYEQYF
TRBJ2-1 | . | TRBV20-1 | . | TGCAGTGCTGTCGACAGCGGCAAATTCAATGAGCAGTTCTTC | CSAVDSGKFNEQFF
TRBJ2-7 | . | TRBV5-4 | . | TGTGCCAGCAGCTTGAGGCGGGGGCCTCTTTCCCTCCGGGGCGAGCAGTACTTC | CASSLRRGPLSLRGEQYF
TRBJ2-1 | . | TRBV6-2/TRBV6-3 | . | TGTGCCAGCAGAACGCGGACATGGGAAGGGGTCTACGAGCAGTTCTTC | CASRTRTWEGVYEQFF
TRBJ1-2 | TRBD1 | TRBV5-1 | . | TGCGCCAGCAGCGAAGGGGGCAATGGCTACACCTTC | CASSEGGNGYTF
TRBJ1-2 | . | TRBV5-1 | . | TGCGCCAGCAGCGGTGCCGAGAACTATGGCTACACCTTC | CASSGAENYGYTF
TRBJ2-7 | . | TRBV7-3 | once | TGTGCCAGCAGTCTTTTTGGGGGGGCAGGGTACGAGCAGTACTTC | CASSLFGGAGYEQYF
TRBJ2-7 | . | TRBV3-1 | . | TGTGCCAGCAGCCAAGAGGCTTTGGGGGGGCGCGGCGAGCAGTACTTC | CASSQEALGGRGEQYF
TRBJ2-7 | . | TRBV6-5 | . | TGTGCCAGCAGTTACTCGGTACGTGGGCTCGGCAGGGGTACCTACGAGCAGTACTTC | CASSYSVRGLGRGTYEQYF
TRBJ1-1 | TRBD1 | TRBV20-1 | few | TGCAGTGCCCGGGGGGAGGGGGCGCGTGGCACTGAAGCTTTCTTT | CSARGEGARGTEAFF
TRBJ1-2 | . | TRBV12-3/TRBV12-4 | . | TGTGCCAGCAGTTTGAGTGCCCGCGGACTTCGCTATGGCTACACCTTC | CASSLSARGLRYGYTF
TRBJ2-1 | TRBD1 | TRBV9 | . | TGTGCCAGCAGCGCGACAGGGTCTGCCTTATACAATGAGCAGTTCTTC | CASSATGSALYNEQFF
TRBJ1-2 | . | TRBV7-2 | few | TGTGCCAGCAGCCCAAGCGGAGGGGCTGTCTATGGCTACACCTTC | CASSPSGGAVYGYTF
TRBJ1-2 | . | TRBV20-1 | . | TGCAGTGCTTCCGCTAATGGCTACACCTTC | CSASANGYTF
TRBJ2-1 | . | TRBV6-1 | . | TGTGCCAGCAGTTCGCTGTACGGCCTCAATGAGCAGTTCTTC | CASSSLYGLNEQFF
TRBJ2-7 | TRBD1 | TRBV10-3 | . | TGTGCCATCAGGGCAGGGGGCTCCTACAATGAGCAGTACTTC | CAIRAGGSYNEQYF
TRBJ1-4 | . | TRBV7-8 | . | TGTGCCAGCAGGCCGCCCGGTAGCTCTAATGAAAAACTGTTTTTT | CASRPPGSSNEKLFF
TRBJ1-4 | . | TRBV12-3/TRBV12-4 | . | TGTGCCAGCACCCTCGATGGGGGACTGTTTTTT | CASTLDGGLFF
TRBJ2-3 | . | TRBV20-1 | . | TGCAGTGCTAGGGCAGACACAGATACGCAGTATTTT | CSARADTDTQYF
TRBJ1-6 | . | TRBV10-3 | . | TGTGCCATCAAAGGCAGCTATAATTCACCCCTCCACTTT | CAIKGSYNSPLHF
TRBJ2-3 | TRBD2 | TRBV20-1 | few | TGCAGTGCTAGTCCTCTAGCGGGAGGGAACACAGATACGCAGTATTTT | CSASPLAGGNTDTQYF
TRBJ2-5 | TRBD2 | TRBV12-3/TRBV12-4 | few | TGTGCCAGCAGTTTCCGGGCTAGCGGGAGTGGAGAGACCCAGTACTTC | CASSFRASGSGETQYF
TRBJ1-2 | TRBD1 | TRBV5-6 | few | TGTGCCAGCAGCGCCCCTACCGCCGACAGGGGGGCTAACTATGGCTACACCTTC | CASSAPTADRGANYGYTF
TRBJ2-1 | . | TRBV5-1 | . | TGCGCCAGCAGCTTGGTACAGCCTCGGAATGAGCAGTTCTTC | CASSLVQPRNEQFF
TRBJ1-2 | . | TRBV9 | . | TGTGCCAGCAGCCCCCAGGCGACAGATGGCTACACCTTC | CASSPQATDGYTF
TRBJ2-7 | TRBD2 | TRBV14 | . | TGTGCCAGCAGCCAAGACCTCAGGGAGGGCGAGCAGTACTTC | CASSQDLREGEQYF
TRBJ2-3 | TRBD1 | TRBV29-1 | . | TGCAGCGCGGCCGGGACAGGGAAGGGGGAGGGCCGGTCAGATACGCAGTATTTT | CSAAGTGKGEGRSDTQYF
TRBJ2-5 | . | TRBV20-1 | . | TGCAGTGCTACCCCCGGGACTCCTGTGACCCAGTACTTC | CSATPGTPVTQYF
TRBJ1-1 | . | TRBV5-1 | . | TGCGCCAGCAATCCTGGAGGGGTGAACACTGAAGCTTTCTTT | CASNPGGVNTEAFF
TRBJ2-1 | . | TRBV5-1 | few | TGCGCCAGCAGCTTGGTCCCAGTGGCAGGGCGAAATGAGCAGTTCTTC | CASSLVPVAGRNEQFF
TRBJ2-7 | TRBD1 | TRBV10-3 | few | TGTGCCATCAGTGAGTCTCGGGACAGGGCGACCTACGAGCAGTACTTC | CAISESRDRATYEQYF
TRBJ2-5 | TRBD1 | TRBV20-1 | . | TGCAGTGCCTTCCGGGACAGGATGACGGAGACCCAGTACTTC | CSAFRDRMTETQYF
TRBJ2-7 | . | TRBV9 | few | TGTGCCAGCAGCTTACGGGTGGGGGGTGGCGAGCAGTACTTC | CASSLRVGGGEQYF
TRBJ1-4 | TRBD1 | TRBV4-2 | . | TGTGCCAGCAGCCAAGATCATGCAGGGGGCTATGAAAAACTGTTTTTT | CASSQDHAGGYEKLFF
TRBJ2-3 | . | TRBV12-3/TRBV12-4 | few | TGTGCCAGCAGCCGATGGGCTAGCGGCACAGATACGCAGTATTTT | CASSRWASGTDTQYF
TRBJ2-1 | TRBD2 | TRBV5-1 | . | TGCGCCAGCAGTCCAGCGGGAGGGCGCTACAATGAGCAGTTCTTC | CASSPAGGRYNEQFF
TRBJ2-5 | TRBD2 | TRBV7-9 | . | TGTGCCAGCAGCTTAGGGGGACTAGCGGTCCCCCCTCAAGGGACCCAGTACTTC | CASSLGGLAVPPQGTQYF